Following are 32 T cell receptor beta chains from one sample sequenced in a study of shared clonotypes between healthy human individuals. The data were produced by immunoSEQ multiplex PCR, yet TCRdb's version contains in-frame clones alone and is incomplete. The repertoire holds 2.3 million or so clones, with approximately 95% as singletons. The specimen was naive CD4+ T cells from PBMCs. Noted subset: CD45RA+ positively selected. Source of these receptors: a man in his late teens or twenties in good health. Some clones in this sample may be carry-over from other donors' samples.

The V call is TRBV5-4, the J call TRBJ2-7, with 9 bases that match TRBD1. Germline V CDR1 and CDR2: SGHNT, YYREEE (reference sequence). The CDR3 length is 15 residues. Trimming at V came to 4 bases and at J to 6 bases, leaving 11 bases not matched to a gene. The CDR3 DNA reads as TGTGCCAGCAGCCAAGCCAACAGGGGGCCGGGCGAGCAGTACTTC. Translation: CASSQANRGPGEQYF.

The chain joins TRBV6-1 to TRBJ1-2; maybe TRBD1 (5 bases). V lost 6 bases to trimming and J lost 5 bases, with 16 bases between them. This CDR3 spans 14 amino acids. Per the germline V gene, CDR1 is MNHNS and CDR2 is SASEGT. CDR3 sequence (DNA): TGTGCCAGCAGGCGGGACCTCCTTGAGTATGGCTACACCTTC. It yields the protein CASRRDLLEYGYTF.

This chain connects TRBV5-1 to TRBJ2-1, with 10 bases fitting TRBD2. CDR1 and CDR2 (germline): SGHRS, YFSETQ. The CDR3 length is 16 residues. V lost 0 bases and J lost 6; bases outside the gene matches: 6. The CDR3 DNA reads as TGCGCCAGCAGCTTGGCAGCGGGGGGGTACGCCAATGAGCAGTTCTTC. Its protein product is CASSLAAGGYANEQFF.

The chain couples TRBV28 to TRBJ2-7; 9 positions match TRBD1. The CDR3 has 14 amino acids. The junction had 8 bases not matched to a gene; V was cut back by 7 bases and J by 4 bases. The V gene's germline CDR1 is MDHEN and CDR2 SYDVKM. CDR3 region: CASNVGTGIYEQYF. CDR3 sequence (DNA): TGTGCCAGCAACGTCGGGACAGGGATATACGAGCAGTACTTC.

The rearrangement uses TRBV4-1 and TRBJ2-1, with D maybe TRBD2 (5 bases). This CDR3 is built from 15 residues. The ends were cut back, 2 bases at V and 4 bases at J, with 12 bases in the middle. Germline V gene lookup returns CDR1 MGHRA and CDR2 YSYEKL. CDR3: CASSQTPGIYNEQFF. DNA for the CDR3: TGCGCCAGCAGCCAAACACCCGGGATATACAATGAGCAGTTCTTC.

This clone was seen a single time. The V and J genes are TRBV30 and TRBJ2-5, with 11 bases lining up with TRBD1. Germline V gives CDR1 GTSNPN, CDR2 SVGIG (reference sequence). The CDR3 loop spans 12 amino acids. Germline trimming cut 5 bases from V and 5 bases from J; bases unmatched to any gene: 1. CDR3 loop: CAWGDRGETQYF. CDR3 coding DNA: TGTGCCTGGGGGGACAGGGGGGAGACCCAGTACTTC.

The chain uses TRBV7-9 and TRBJ1-2, with no clear D. Per germline, CDR1 SEHNR and CDR2 FQNEAQ (reference sequence). The CDR3 covers 15 residues. V dropped 5 bases and J dropped 7 bases, with 20 bases sitting between them. The CDR3 region is CASSPEWNPNGGYTF. In DNA, the CDR3 is TGTGCCAGCAGCCCGGAATGGAATCCTAATGGTGGCTACACCTTC.

The V call is TRBV19, the J call TRBJ1-1; D is unresolved. Germline V gene lookup returns CDR1 LNHDA and CDR2 SQIVND (reference sequence). The CDR3 consists of 13 residues. Between the trimmed V and J ends, which lost 3 bases and 5 bases, there was a span of 10 bases. The CDR3 DNA is TGTGCCAGTAGTATCGGACGAAGGACTGAAGCTTTCTTT. Protein: CASSIGRRTEAFF.

The chain combines TRBV7-9 with TRBJ2-3; 7 bases map to TRBD1. Germline CDR1 SEHNR, CDR2 FQNEAQ (reference sequence). J was trimmed by 5 bases and V by 2 bases; bases with no gene match: 10. CDR3 length: 16 amino acids. The CDR3 here is CASSLPTGEQGDTQYF. CDR3 coding DNA: TGTGCCAGCAGCTTACCTACAGGGGAGCAGGGAGATACGCAGTATTTT.

The V call is TRBV15, the J call TRBJ2-3, with 8 nucleotides matching TRBD2. With 1 base clipped from V and 2 bases from J, the junction kept 5 bases outside the gene matches. Germline-derived CDR1 and CDR2 are LNHNV and YYDKDF (reference sequence). The CDR3 has 16 amino acids. Here the CDR3 reads CATSRGISGATDTQYF. CDR3 nucleotide sequence: TGTGCCACCAGCAGAGGAATTAGCGGGGCCACAGATACGCAGTATTTT. Drawing the rest from reference TRBV15 and TRBJ2-3, the complete variable domain is DAMVIQNPRYQVTQFGKPVTLSCSQTLNHNVMYWYQQKSSQAPKLLFHYYDKDFNNEADTPDNFQSRRPNTSFCFLDIRSPGLGDTAMYLCATSRGISGATDTQYFGPGTRLTVL.

The chain combines TRBV29-1 with TRBJ1-3; D ambiguous. V shed 7 bases and J shed 0 bases, with 13 bases lying between them. In germline, CDR1 is SQVTM, CDR2 ANQGSEA. This CDR3 comprises 14 residues. The chain's CDR3 is CSAGPSASGNTIYF. CDR3 sequence (DNA): TGCAGCGCCGGTCCGTCTGCCTCTGGAAACACCATATATTTT. Supplemented by reference TRBV29-1 and TRBJ1-3, the full variable domain reads SAVISQKPSRDICQRGTSLTIQCQVDSQVTMMFWYRQQPGQSLTLIATANQGSEATYESGFVIDKFPISRPNLTFSTLTVSNMSPEDSSIYLCSAGPSASGNTIYFGEGSWLTVV.

V usage is TRBV27 and J usage is TRBJ1-2; D is undetermined. Germline-derived CDR1 and CDR2 are MNHEY and SMNVEV (reference sequence). V lost 0 bases and J 2 bases, leaving 10 bases between the germline ends. CDR3 length equals 15 residues. The chain's CDR3 is CASSLSRQTNYGYTF. The CDR3 DNA reads as TGTGCCAGCAGTTTATCACGGCAGACAAACTATGGCTACACCTTC.

The J gene is TRBJ2-1, the V gene TRBV5-1; D possibly corresponds to TRBD2 (6 bases). CDR1 and CDR2 from the germline V gene are SGHRS and YFSETQ. The length of the CDR3 is 14 residues. Trimming took 3 bases from V and 4 from J, leaving 11 bases between them. CDR3 amino acids: CASSSRGVYNEQFF. CDR3 sequence (DNA): TGCGCCAGCAGCTCCCGCGGGGTTTACAATGAGCAGTTCTTC.

The chain links TRBV5-4 to TRBJ2-2; 9 bases are shared with TRBD2. Per germline, CDR1 SGHNT and CDR2 YYREEE (reference sequence). With V trimmed by 0 bases and J by 7 bases, 7 bases remained unmatched. This CDR3 is 16 amino acids long. The CDR3 nucleotides are TGTGCCAGCAGCTTGGCGGGACTAGCCTTTGGCGGGGAGCTGTTTTTT. Its protein product is CASSLAGLAFGGELFF.

The chain has TRBV15 and TRBJ2-5; D ambiguous. This CDR3 comprises 19 residues. V was shortened by 0 bases and J by 3 bases, with 23 bases between the two germline ends. Germline V CDR1 and CDR2: LNHNV, YYDKDF (reference sequence). CDR3 in amino acids: CATSRDLVYVGLGEETQYF. In nucleotides, the CDR3 is TGTGCCACCAGCAGAGATTTAGTATATGTCGGGCTCGGAGAAGAGACCCAGTACTTC.

V is TRBV29-1 and J is TRBJ2-1; possibly TRBD2 for D (6 bases). The length of the CDR3 is 14 residues. V was clipped by 8 bases and J by 2 bases, with 16 bases between them. Germline V gives CDR1 SQVTM, CDR2 ANQGSEA. CDR3 protein: CSSTRDFAYNEQFF. Written as DNA, the CDR3 is TGCAGCTCAACAAGGGACTTCGCCTACAATGAGCAGTTCTTC.

As to this clone: This specimen includes other DNA sequences encoding the same CDR3. V is TRBV14 and J is TRBJ2-6; TRBD1 agrees at 8 bases. J gave up 2 bases and V 4 bases, and 1 base lay outside the gene matches. The CDR3 loop spans 15 amino acids. Germline CDR1 and CDR2: SGHDN and FVKESK. Written as DNA, the CDR3 is TGTGCCAGCAGCCGACAGGGGCCTGGGGCCAACGTCCTGACTTTC. As protein: CASSRQGPGANVLTF.

The chain is built from TRBV7-3 and TRBJ2-2; D ambiguous. Between the trimmed V and J ends, which lost 3 bases and 6 bases, there was a span of 14 bases. Per the germline V gene, CDR1 is SGHTA and CDR2 is FQGTGA. The CDR3 contains 15 residues. DNA for the CDR3: TGTGCCAGCAGCTTGCGTGGGAATGATCCCGGGGAGCTGTTTTTT. Amino acids: CASSLRGNDPGELFF. Looking up the rest from reference TRBV7-3 and TRBJ2-2 gives the full variable domain: GAGVSQTPSNKVTEKGKYVELRCDPISGHTALYWYRQSLGQGPEFLIYFQGTGAADDSGLPNDRFFAVRPEGSVSTLKIQRTERGDSAVYLCASSLRGNDPGELFFGEGSRLTVL.

The chain employs TRBV9 and TRBJ2-2; D possibly corresponds to TRBD1 (5 bases). Trimming pared 3 bases from V and 7 bases from J, leaving 13 bases between. The CDR3 spans 14 residues. In germline, CDR1 is SGDLS, CDR2 YYNGEE. The CDR3 loop reads CASSGRVNLGELFF. The CDR3, as DNA: TGTGCCAGCAGCGGCAGGGTGAACCTCGGGGAGCTGTTTTTT.

The chain couples TRBV7-7 to TRBJ2-1, with D tentatively TRBD1 or TRBD2 (5 bases each). Trimming took off 5 bases at V and 5 bases at J, with 13 bases between the two ends. Germline V lookup: CDR1 SSHAT, CDR2 FNYEAQ (reference sequence). This CDR3 comprises 14 residues. Here the CDR3 reads CASSKMGTDNEQFF. The CDR3 nucleotides are TGTGCCAGCAGCAAAATGGGGACCGACAATGAGCAGTTCTTC.

This rearrangement joins TRBV7-8 to TRBJ2-7; 12 bases fit TRBD2. The ends lost 5 bases at V and 12 bases at J; junction bases unmatched: 11. Per germline, CDR1 SGHVS and CDR2 FQNEAQ. There are 14 residues in the CDR3. In DNA, the CDR3 is TGTGCCAGCAGCATGGGACTAGCGGGCCGCCCTGTGTACTTC. This encodes CASSMGLAGRPVYF. The whole variable domain, remainder taken from reference TRBV7-8 and TRBJ2-7, is GAGVSQSPRYKVAKRGQDVALRCDPISGHVSLFWYQQALGQGPEFLTYFQNEAQLDKSGLPSDRFFAERPEGSVSTLKIQRTQQEDSAVYLCASSMGLAGRPVYFGPGTRLTVT.

V usage is TRBV7-3 and J usage is TRBJ2-1; D ambiguous. Trimming took off 3 bases at V and 5 bases at J, with 8 bases between the two ends. Looked up from germline, CDR1 is SGHTA and CDR2 is FQGTGA. This CDR3 has 13 amino acids. The CDR3 region has the DNA TGTGCCAGCAGCTTTACTGTGAACAATGAGCAGTTCTTC. It yields the protein CASSFTVNNEQFF.

V gene TRBV10-3 combines with J gene TRBJ1-1, with a possible D match to TRBD1 (5 bases). The germline gives CDR1 ENHRY, CDR2 SYGVKD. The CDR3 covers 18 residues. Trimming shortened V by 10 bases and J by 0 bases, and 27 bases separated the two germline ends. CDR3 region: CATRLIPGPGPMNTEAFF. The DNA of the CDR3 is TGTGCCACTCGACTAATTCCCGGTCCAGGGCCGATGAACACTGAAGCTTTCTTT.

The chain is built from TRBV28 and TRBJ2-1; D is perhaps TRBD1 (5 bases). CDR3 size: 17 residues. The V end lost 1 base, the J end lost 0 bases, and 13 bases lay between the germline ends. Germline CDR1 reads MDHEN; CDR2 reads SYDVKM. CDR3 DNA: TGTGCCAGCAGTTTATCAGTGGGGCGGAACTCCTACAATGAGCAGTTCTTC. Amino acids: CASSLSVGRNSYNEQFF.

The chain uses TRBV19 and TRBJ2-1, with D tentatively TRBD1 or TRBD2 (6 bases each). V was shortened by 2 bases and J by 4 bases, with 21 bases between the two germline ends. Germline V gene data show CDR1 as LNHDA and CDR2 as SQIVND (reference sequence). This CDR3 is 18 amino acids long. The CDR3 here is CASSITPGALANYNEQFF. The DNA of the CDR3 is TGTGCCAGTAGTATAACCCCGGGGGCCCTTGCCAATTACAATGAGCAGTTCTTC. The variable domain in full, with the rest retrieved from reference TRBV19 and TRBJ2-1, is DGGITQSPKYLFRKEGQNVTLSCEQNLNHDAMYWYRQDPGQGLRLIYYSQIVNDFQKGDIAEGYSVSREKKESFPLTVTSAQKNPTAFYLCASSITPGALANYNEQFFGPGTRLTVL.

The gene calls are TRBV28 and TRBJ1-2; tentatively, D is TRBD1 (5 bases). Germline CDR1 and CDR2: MDHEN and SYDVKM. The CDR3 is 15 residues long. The V end was cut by 6 bases, the J end by 3 bases, with 17 bases between. Here the CDR3 reads CASSLVTASDYGYTF. The CDR3 nucleotides are TGTGCCAGCAGCCTTGTGACAGCCTCGGACTATGGCTACACCTTC.

The chain has TRBV11-2 and TRBJ2-6, with D unclear. V was pared by 6 bases and J by 0 bases, with 9 bases between. CDR3 length equals 15 residues. The germline gives CDR1 SGHAT, CDR2 FQNNGV. DNA of the CDR3: TGTGCCAGCAGTTCCCCCGGCTCTGGGGCCAACGTCCTGACTTTC. Amino acid sequence: CASSSPGSGANVLTF. The full variable domain, with the rest looked up from reference TRBV11-2 and TRBJ2-6, is EAGVAQSPRYKIIEKRQSVAFWCNPISGHATLYWYQQILGQGPKLLIQFQNNGVVDDSQLPKDRFSAERLKGVDSTLKIQPAKLEDSAVYLCASSSPGSGANVLTFGAGSRLTVL.

Only one count was recorded for this clone. This sample includes further DNA sequences coding for the same CDR3. This chain links TRBV28 with TRBJ2-6; D is unclear. Germline CDR1 is MDHEN and CDR2 is SYDVKM. This CDR3 is built from 15 residues. Trimming took 1 base from V and 0 from J, leaving 4 bases between them. CDR3 region: CASSLSRSGANVLTF. CDR3 coding DNA: TGTGCCAGCAGTTTATCGCGCTCTGGGGCCAACGTCCTGACTTTC.

The rearrangement uses TRBV30 and TRBJ1-2; D is unresolved. The V gene lost 3 bases and the J gene lost 7 bases, with 12 bases spanning the gap. In germline, CDR1 is GTSNPN, CDR2 SVGIG (reference sequence). This CDR3 has 12 residues. The chain's CDR3 is CAWSEILGGYTF. For the CDR3, the DNA is TGTGCCTGGAGCGAGATCCTGGGTGGCTACACCTTC. The full variable domain, with the rest looked up from reference TRBV30 and TRBJ1-2, is SQTIHQWPATLVQPVGSPLSLECTVEGTSNPNLYWYRQAAGRGLQLLFYSVGIGQISSEVPQNLSASRPQDRQFILSSKKLLLSDSGFYLCAWSEILGGYTFGSGTRLTVV.

This rearrangement joins TRBV5-1 to TRBJ2-5, with D unresolved. V shed 0 bases and J shed 2 bases, with 11 bases lying between them. Germline loops: CDR1 SGHRS, CDR2 YFSETQ. The CDR3 covers 15 residues. The CDR3 DNA sequence: TGCGCCAGCAGCTTGGAGACTTGGGCTCAAGAGACCCAGTACTTC. This gives the protein CASSLETWAQETQYF.

A single count supports this clone. The J gene is TRBJ2-3, the V gene TRBV9; D not certain. CDR1 SGDLS and CDR2 YYNGEE come from the germline V gene. This CDR3 is built from 18 residues. V lost 0 bases, J lost 0 bases, and 17 bases lay in between. CDR3 DNA sequence: TGTGCCAGCAGCGTAGCCCCCTCGGTGGGGTTGAGCACAGATACGCAGTATTTT. This gives the protein CASSVAPSVGLSTDTQYF.

Of note for this clone: This sample also contains other DNA sequences that code for the same CDR3. The V gene is TRBV18, the J gene TRBJ2-1; 11 bases are shared with TRBD2. The CDR3 totals 16 residues. The V segment lost 0 bases and the J segment 4 bases; nucleotides outside the gene matches: 2. Per the germline V gene, CDR1 is KGHSH and CDR2 is LQKENI. CDR3 nucleotide sequence: TGTGCCAGCTCACCACCGGGGACTAGCGGTTACAATGAGCAGTTCTTC. This sequence encodes CASSPPGTSGYNEQFF.